The 29 T cell receptor beta chains given below trace back to one sample, sequenced in a study of blood T cell repertoires in COVID-19. Clones were sequenced by immunoSEQ multiplex PCR, and TCRdb holds only the in-frame ones, with some missing. The repertoire has just over 300,000 clones, about nine tenths of them found once; the top ten carry approximately 9.8%. The sample consisted of PBMCs or T cells enriched from blood (not recorded which). The receptor source for this set is a woman aged 40 to 50 who had recovered from COVID-19.

The CDR3 nucleotides read TGTGCCAGTAGAAGGACTAGCGGGAGAGGCGGCACAGATACGCAGTATTTT. This codes for CASRRTSGRGGTDTQYF. The genes are TRBV19 and TRBJ2-3; 13 bases map to TRBD2. Per germline, CDR1 LNHDA and CDR2 SQIVND (reference sequence). The CDR3 has 17 residues. Trimming cost V 6 bases and J 1 base; bases outside gene matches: 7.

This clone turned up a few times. This chain connects TRBV11-1 to TRBJ2-1, with unresolved D. The CDR3 has 16 residues. The germline V gene has CDR1 SGHAT and CDR2 FQDESV (reference sequence). Trimming pared 1 base from V and 0 bases from J, leaving 10 bases between. The CDR3 nucleotides read TGTGCCAGCAGCTTAGTACCGGGTTCCTCCTACAATGAGCAGTTCTTC. It specifies CASSLVPGSSYNEQFF.

This clone appeared a few times. The V and J genes are TRBV30 and TRBJ2-3; 7 positions match TRBD2. The CDR3 is 12 residues long. The trim removed 0 bases at V and 11 bases at J, leaving 5 bases unmatched. Germline-derived CDR1 and CDR2 are GTSNPN and SVGIG (reference sequence). The CDR3 DNA is TGTGCCTGGAGTGTACGCCGCGGGGGGCAGTATTTT. The encoded protein is CAWSVRRGGQYF. Together with reference TRBV30 and TRBJ2-3, the CDR3 gives the full variable domain: SQTIHQWPATLVQPVGSPLSLECTVEGTSNPNLYWYRQAAGRGLQLLFYSVGIGQISSEVPQNLSASRPQDRQFILSSKKLLLSDSGFYLCAWSVRRGGQYFGPGTRLTVL.

This chain uses TRBV24-1 with TRBJ1-5, with D uncertain. Germline lookup yields CDR1 KGHDR and CDR2 SFDVKD. V shed 5 bases and J shed 7 bases, with 11 bases lying between them. The CDR3 contains 13 residues. Here the CDR3 DNA reads TGTGCCACCAGTGGGCCCGGGAGGCAGCCCCAGCATTTT. Residues: CATSGPGRQPQHF.

The chain couples TRBV28 to TRBJ2-1; TRBD2 agrees at 8 bases. The germline gives CDR1 MDHEN, CDR2 SYDVKM. The ends lost 6 bases at V and 0 bases at J; junction bases unmatched: 4. The CDR3 loop spans 15 amino acids. CDR3 sequence: CASSRTSGSYNEQFF. The CDR3 DNA follows: TGTGCCAGCAGCCGTACTAGCGGCTCCTACAATGAGCAGTTCTTC.

V usage is TRBV11-3 and J usage is TRBJ2-7, with D perhaps TRBD2 (5 bases). Germline lookup yields CDR1 SGHNT and CDR2 YENEEA. Trimming left V 5 bases short and J 1 base short, with 12 bases between. The CDR3 contains 14 residues. The CDR3: CASSVGGPSYEQYF. DNA for the CDR3: TGTGCCAGCAGCGTAGGCGGGCCTTCCTACGAGCAGTACTTC.

The CDR3 DNA reads as TGTGCCAGCACCGGACTAGCGGAGAGCTCCTACGAGCAGTACTTC. Protein: CASTGLAESSYEQYF. This chain connects TRBV2 to TRBJ2-7; 10 nucleotides line up with TRBD2. With V trimmed by 7 bases and J by 0 bases, 6 bases remained unmatched. The CDR3 extends over 15 amino acids. Germline V gene lookup returns CDR1 SNHLY and CDR2 FYNNEI.

The V and J genes are TRBV28 and TRBJ1-1, with TRBD1 matching 7 bases. Germline V gene sequence: CDR1 MDHEN, CDR2 SYDVKM. With V trimmed by 5 bases and J by 13 bases, 13 bases remained unmatched. The CDR3 length is 13 residues. CDR3 amino acids: CASSTPAGTEDFF. The CDR3 DNA reads as TGTGCCAGCAGTACCCCGGCCGGGACAGAGGATTTCTTT.

The chain couples TRBV2 to TRBJ1-2; D possibly corresponds to TRBD1 (5 bases). Germline CDR1 SNHLY, CDR2 FYNNEI. V was cut by 6 bases and J by 13 bases, with 18 bases left in between. The CDR3 has 12 amino acids. CDR3 sequence (DNA): TGTGCCAGCAGCCGCGCAGGGATGTCTGGCACCTTC. Translation gives CASSRAGMSGTF.

The rearrangement uses TRBV29-1 and TRBJ1-2, with 9 bases fitting TRBD1. The CDR3 spans 11 residues. Trimming took 7 bases from V and 8 from J; bases not matched to a gene: 5. Germline loops: CDR1 SQVTM, CDR2 ANQGSEA. CDR3: CSGRTGDGYTF. CDR3 bases: TGCAGCGGCCGGACAGGGGACGGCTACACCTTC.

The chain combines TRBV24-1 with TRBJ2-5; 11 bases fit TRBD1. Trimming cost V 4 bases and J 4 bases; bases outside gene matches: 7. The CDR3 covers 16 residues. Germline-derived CDR1 and CDR2 are KGHDR and SFDVKD. CDR3 amino acids: CATSDPGQGEGETQYF. In DNA form, the CDR3 reads TGTGCCACCAGTGACCCGGGACAGGGGGAAGGAGAGACCCAGTACTTC.

This clone was seen just once. The gene calls are TRBV28 and TRBJ2-5; a possible D gene is TRBD1 (8 bases). V dropped 5 bases and J dropped 5 bases, with 18 bases sitting between them. The CDR3 runs to 15 residues. Germline assignment: CDR1 MDHEN and CDR2 SYDVKM. CDR3 sequence (DNA): TGTGCCAGCAGTCCCTGGACAGGGCGGGAGGAGACCCAGTACTTC. It is translated as CASSPWTGREETQYF.

V usage is TRBV25-1 and J usage is TRBJ1-6; TRBD1 matches 7 bases. The CDR3 has 15 amino acids. V was pared by 3 bases and J by 7 bases, with 6 bases of the junction left unmatched. Germline CDR1 and CDR2: MGHDK and SYGVNS. The CDR3 spells CASSDGQVLNSPLHF. In nucleotides, the CDR3 is TGTGCCAGCAGTGACGGACAGGTTCTGAATTCACCCCTCCACTTT.

The chain combines TRBV7-2 with TRBJ2-7, with TRBD2 matching 8 bases. From germline, CDR1 is SGHTA and CDR2 FQGNSA. CDR3 length: 16 residues. Trimming cost V 5 bases and J 4 bases; bases outside gene matches: 13. The CDR3 coding sequence is TGTGCCAGCAGCCTAGGCCCTAGCGGGCCCGTTTACGAGCAGTACTTC. This codes for CASSLGPSGPVYEQYF.

This clone was detected once. V gene TRBV2 combines with J gene TRBJ1-2, with TRBD1 matching over 8 bases. CDR3 size: 13 residues. The junction had 8 bases not matched to a gene; V was cut back by 7 bases and J by 7 bases. Germline V gene lookup returns CDR1 SNHLY and CDR2 FYNNEI. The CDR3 loop reads CASIVLRGLGYTF. CDR3 DNA sequence: TGTGCCAGCATAGTTCTCAGGGGGCTTGGCTACACCTTC.

This clone was observed a few times. The chain carries TRBV6-2 or TRBV6-3 and TRBJ2-7; 8 bases agree with TRBD2. The CDR3 totals 15 residues. With V trimmed by 2 bases and J by 2 bases, 5 bases remained unmatched. In germline, CDR1 is MNHEY, CDR2 SVGEGT. The CDR3 bases are TGTGCCAGCAGTTACGGCAGCGGGAGCCCCTACGAGCAGTACTTC. Its translation is CASSYGSGSPYEQYF.

The V call is TRBV19, the J call TRBJ2-7; TRBD2 matches 10 bases. The CDR3 consists of 17 residues. Germline lookup yields CDR1 LNHDA and CDR2 SQIVND (reference sequence). V gave up 8 bases and J gave up 6 bases; unmatched junction bases: 19. The CDR3 loop is CASGDKAGGPEVSEQYF. The CDR3 coding sequence is TGTGCCAGTGGCGATAAAGCGGGGGGGCCGGAAGTTAGCGAGCAGTACTTC.

V usage is TRBV5-4 and J usage is TRBJ2-3; the D gene is possibly TRBD2 (6 bases). V was shortened by 0 bases and J by 0 bases, with 8 bases between the two germline ends. Germline CDR1 and CDR2: SGHNT and YYREEE (reference sequence). This CDR3 region has 15 residues. The CDR3, as DNA: TGTGCCAGCAGCTTGGGCGGGGTCAGCACAGATACGCAGTATTTT. Translating it yields CASSLGGVSTDTQYF.

This chain uses TRBV14 with TRBJ2-3; D unresolved. Trimming left V 6 bases short and J 6 bases short, with 10 bases between. Germline CDR1 SGHDN, CDR2 FVKESK. The CDR3 is 12 residues long. CDR3 region: CASSTKMDTQYF. As DNA, the CDR3 is TGTGCCAGCAGTACTAAAATGGATACGCAGTATTTT.

The genes are TRBV5-8 and TRBJ2-1; 7 nucleotides align to TRBD2. From germline, CDR1 is SGHTS and CDR2 YDEGEE. V was clipped by 0 bases and J by 5 bases; unmatched bases: 5. The CDR3 is 15 residues long. The CDR3 coding sequence is TGTGCCAGCAGCTTGGGGACTAGGAACCACAATGAGCAGTTCTTC. This encodes CASSLGTRNHNEQFF.

The chain links TRBV7-9 to TRBJ2-1, with 9 bases identical to TRBD2. Germline loops: CDR1 SEHNR, CDR2 FQNEAQ (reference sequence). This CDR3 contains 15 residues. Trimming removed 1 base from V and 8 bases from J; junction bases left unmatched: 6. The CDR3 DNA sequence: TGTGCCAGCAGCTTAGTGTCTAGCGGGACGCATGAGCAGTTCTTC. Translating gives CASSLVSSGTHEQFF.

The rearrangement links TRBV29-1 to TRBJ1-1; 12 bases align to TRBD1. Per germline, CDR1 SQVTM and CDR2 ANQGSEA. The CDR3 contains 11 residues. Trimming took 7 bases from V and 8 from J; bases not matched to a gene: 2. The CDR3 DNA reads as TGCAGCGCGGGACAGGGGGCCGAAGCTTTCTTT. Protein: CSAGQGAEAFF.

The chain joins TRBV6-6 to TRBJ1-1, with TRBD1 as a possible D gene (5 bases). CDR3 length: 15 residues. Trimming took off 4 bases at V and 4 bases at J, with 16 bases between the two ends. Germline CDR1 reads MNHNY; CDR2 reads SVGAGI (reference sequence). The CDR3 loop reads CASSSYYSGVTEAFF. The CDR3 bases are TGTGCCAGCAGTTCCTATTATTCGGGGGTCACTGAAGCTTTCTTT.

This rearrangement joins TRBV30 to TRBJ1-2; 9 bases are shared with TRBD1. V lost 0 bases to trimming and J lost 0 bases; unmatched junction nucleotides: 11. CDR3 size: 18 residues. In germline, CDR1 is GTSNPN, CDR2 SVGIG (reference sequence). The CDR3 loop reads CAWSVGTGSSVANYGYTF. CDR3 sequence (DNA): TGTGCCTGGAGTGTAGGGACAGGGTCATCTGTCGCTAACTATGGCTACACCTTC.

This chain joins TRBV30 and TRBJ1-5; the D is unclear. CDR3 length equals 13 residues. Trimming left V 1 base short and J 8 bases short, with 12 bases between. Germline assignment: CDR1 GTSNPN and CDR2 SVGIG (reference sequence). The CDR3: CAWSEGPGEPQHF. CDR3 nucleotides: TGTGCCTGGAGTGAAGGTCCTGGAGAGCCCCAGCATTTT. The variable domain in full, with the rest retrieved from reference TRBV30 and TRBJ1-5, is SQTIHQWPATLVQPVGSPLSLECTVEGTSNPNLYWYRQAAGRGLQLLFYSVGIGQISSEVPQNLSASRPQDRQFILSSKKLLLSDSGFYLCAWSEGPGEPQHFGDGTRLSIL.

V usage is TRBV28 and J usage is TRBJ2-2; D may be TRBD1 (5 bases). This CDR3 is built from 13 residues. Germline V CDR1 and CDR2: MDHEN, SYDVKM. The V gene lost 8 bases and the J gene lost 0 bases, with 7 bases spanning the gap. CDR3 sequence: CASDSPNTGELFF. CDR3 coding DNA: TGTGCCAGCGACAGCCCGAACACCGGGGAGCTGTTTTTT.

This sequence joins TRBV28 and TRBJ2-1; D call uncertain. From germline, CDR1 is MDHEN and CDR2 SYDVKM. The CDR3 is made up of 12 amino acids. V lost 10 bases and J 5 bases, leaving 12 bases between the germline ends. The CDR3 loop is CATTTLNNEQFF. Written as DNA, the CDR3 is TGTGCCACCACGACTCTTAACAATGAGCAGTTCTTC.

The rearrangement uses TRBV7-9 and TRBJ2-7; D remains ambiguous. This CDR3 is built from 14 residues. CDR1 and CDR2 from the germline V gene are SEHNR and FQNEAQ (reference sequence). With 5 bases removed from V and 0 bases from J, the gap between germline ends came to 11 bases. Here the CDR3 DNA reads TGTGCCAGCAGCCCCCGGTATGCCTCCTACGAGCAGTACTTC. Translating gives CASSPRYASYEQYF.

The V and J genes are TRBV5-1 and TRBJ2-2; 7 positions match TRBD2. The CDR3 loop spans 15 amino acids. In germline, CDR1 is SGHRS, CDR2 YFSETQ. Trimming removed 1 base from V and 2 bases from J; junction bases left unmatched: 2. The CDR3 DNA reads TGCGCCAGCAGCTTGACTAGCGTCAACACCGGGGAGCTGTTTTTT. As protein: CASSLTSVNTGELFF.